This T cell receptor (beta chain) was captured in a study of shared clonotypes between healthy human individuals (dated by TCRdb to about 2020). Study-level background: A couple of women and a few men aged 18 to 49 years were included in the cohort. Leukapheresis yielded between about 0.94 and 9 billion PBMCs per donor. The study deeply sequenced blood TCR repertoires of about 5 healthy adults to estimate repertoire size and the extent of clonotype sharing between individuals. Per donor, three plates each were used for CD4 naive and CD4 memory, two for CD8 naive, and one for CD8 memory. Libraries were prepared and TCR repertoires were sequenced by different laboratories using diverse techniques, in order to increase sequencing depth and limit assay-specific biases. The paper's findings and limits, for the study overall: Clonotypes shared by all four sorted-subset donors showed higher generation probabilities than non-shared clonotypes. When several donors were compared, the shared fraction of clonotypes was around 4.6% for naive CD4, roughly 3.4% for naive CD8, more than 2% for memory CD4, and roughly 0.43% for memory CD8. Rarefaction of sorted-subset datasets indicated incomplete sequencing despite the large sequencing depth. Sampling was restricted to blood, and TCR repertoires in tissue are likely to differ from TCR repertoires in blood. Larger estimated clonotype richness was generally found for naive subsets than for memory subsets. Pairwise subsampling led to the expectation that sequencing depth would affect the degree of clonotype sharing among donors. Because the study included only a small number of donors, the genetic and exposure-history diversity represented was limited.

TCR CDR3 regions were amplified from genomic DNA by multiplex PCR using the deep immunoSEQ assay. Extracted genomic DNA from each cell subset was spread evenly across all wells of several immunoSEQ 96-well plates, with each plate serving as a replicate. For sorted subsets, about 210 ng of genomic DNA, equivalent to around 30,000 T cell genomes, went into each replicate PCR. Purified libraries were quantified with a Qubit 3.0 fluorometer, sized on a Bioanalyzer 2100, and re-quantified with the KAPA Library Quantification kit. Each immunoSEQ 96-well plate was sequenced on its own single-read 150-cycle Illumina NextSeq 550 flow cell. As for how the authors treated the data: The immunoSEQ output contained only junctional sequences without quality scores, so filtering could not match that applied to full-length reads. To assign V/J genes and CDR3, sequences were annotated using PyIR, a Python wrapper for IgBLAST v1.9, with IMGT germline references. Reads with weak V/J assignments (E-value above 1e-6), missing CDR3, stop codons, out-of-frame junctions, or ambiguous translated residues were removed. A V3J clonotype was defined by an identical inferred V gene, J gene, and CDR3 amino acid sequence. To compute the percentage overlap between repertoires, the number of shared unique clonotypes was divided by the size of the smaller repertoire. Three approaches were used to assess repertoire richness: RTK rarefaction, the Chao1 estimator, and Recon v2.1 estimates of unobserved clonotypes. Generation probabilities were computed with OLGA for all TCRbeta clonotypes obtained by the gDNA method from several donors. Drawn from immuneACCESS, this table holds only the in-frame rearrangements with V and J called that TCRdb kept. Clones are partly lost; checked studies trace under half to an unresolved V gene and leave the rest unexplained. Clonal size and the V and J genes are those of that table, whereas D and trimming came from the DNA. In all, the sample holds millions of clones, and about 95% of those were seen once. The ten biggest clones cover about 1.1% of the sample.

CD8 naive samples were obtained by positive selection for CCR7 among CD45RO-negative cells, yielding a CD45RA+CCR7+ population from which TemRA cells were excluded. Healthy HIV-negative adults with no recently reported acute infections or vaccinations were included as donors. Every donor was a Caucasian adult living in Nashville, Tennessee, USA. Blood was collected by leukapheresis, and PBMCs were isolated by Ficoll-Histopaque density gradient centrifugation and then cryopreserved in liquid nitrogen vapor phase. Analytical flow cytometry was used to check the purity and quantity of every magnetically sorted T cell population. Genomic DNA was isolated from every sorted fraction and measured by UV absorbance on a Nanodrop 2000c. Note on this clone: The antigen this receptor binds is unknown. No base quality information exists; no much larger clone differs at one position.

The receptor was isolated from a man younger than 35 in good health. The sequenced sample was naive CD8+ T cells sorted from blood. Reading the label with the study, this specimen's cell subset or site is: CD45RA+CCR7+.

The CDR3 protein is CASTEGWNTEAFF. The sequenced DNA is TGCGCCAGCACCGAGGGGTGGAACACTGAAGCTTTCTTT. The chain was built from TRBV10-1 and TRBJ1-1; TRBD1 is a weak D gene call, 5 bases matching. The CDR1 and CDR2 encoded by the germline V gene (reference sequence) are WNHNN and SYGVQD. The CDR3 sequence holds 13 residues, the cysteine and phenylalanine included. Of the read, only the CDR3 DNA is kept; its 39 bases are in frame from base 1. Deletion took 7 bases off V and 1 base off J, with a span of 10 bases between the germline ends.